These 20 T cell receptor beta chains came from one sample sequenced in a study of vaccination and CD4 T cells after COVID-19. Treatment noted: roughly 11-day PBMC culture with coronavirus spike peptide pools or control peptides (ViraFEST assay). Those CD4+ T cells from the unexposed donor predate the COVID-19 pandemic (2011-2018). The assay that was used to sequence DNA from cultured CD4+ T cells was the Oncomine TCR Beta short-read assay. The source of extracted genomic DNA was cultured CD4+ T cells. TCRdb ran MiXCR on the PCR reads and lists one entry per CDR3 protein. The sample contains nearly 8,000 distinct CDR3 sequences, 41% of which appear only once. These TCRs' antigens remain unknown. The specimen sequenced was CD4+ T cells from blood, cultured in vitro. These TCRs come from a human donor in good health.

This clonotype was counted once. This chain joins TRBV19 and TRBJ2-7; 9 nucleotides match TRBD1. CDR3 size: 15 residues. The J segment lost 2 bases and the V segment lost 4 bases, leaving 6 bases of the junction unmatched. Germline V gene lookup returns CDR1 LNHDA and CDR2 SQIVND (reference sequence). CDR3 in DNA: TGTGCCAGTAGTACGCGACAGGGGGACACCTACGAGCAGTACTTC. It yields the protein CASSTRQGDTYEQYF.

The chain carries TRBV29-1 and TRBJ2-7; D is possibly TRBD1 or TRBD2 (5 bases each). Germline V gives CDR1 SQVTM, CDR2 ANQGSEA. The ends were cut back, 6 bases at V and 0 bases at J, with 15 bases in the middle. The CDR3 has 14 residues. This CDR3 reads CSVGHVGSSYEQYF. CDR3 coding DNA: TGCAGCGTCGGACACGTTGGGAGCTCCTACGAGCAGTACTTC.

The J gene is TRBJ1-1, the V gene TRBV5-4; D is perhaps TRBD1 (6 bases). This CDR3 region has 14 residues. The germline V gene has CDR1 SGHNT and CDR2 YYREEE (reference sequence). Between the trimmed V and J ends, which lost 3 bases and 6 bases, there was a span of 15 bases. CDR3 loop: CASSSYREKPEAFF. The CDR3 DNA reads as TGTGCCAGCAGCTCCTACAGGGAGAAGCCTGAAGCTTTCTTT.

This chain uses TRBV12-3 or TRBV12-4 with TRBJ2-4, with 8 bases fitting TRBD2. The V gene end was trimmed by 1 base and the J gene end by 1 base; junction bases not matched to a gene: 3. The CDR3 is 16 residues long. The CDR3: CASSLGRGGAKNIQYF. CDR3 DNA sequence: TGTGCCAGCAGTTTAGGACGGGGGGGTGCCAAAAACATTCAGTACTTC.

The V call is TRBV9, the J call TRBJ1-2; TRBD1 is a possible D gene (5 bases). Trimming removed 0 bases from V and 6 bases from J, with 15 bases in between. Germline CDR1 SGDLS, CDR2 YYNGEE. The CDR3 spans 15 residues. The CDR3: CASSVGFQGENGYTF. The CDR3 DNA is TGTGCCAGCAGCGTAGGTTTCCAGGGAGAGAATGGCTACACCTTC.

This clonotype was observed a few times. The genes are TRBV28 and TRBJ2-5; D unresolved. Germline CDR1 MDHEN, CDR2 SYDVKM. The CDR3 extends over 12 amino acids. The germline V and J ends were trimmed by 5 bases and 2 bases, with 6 bases remaining between them. In DNA form, the CDR3 reads TGTGCCAGCAGTAAGTGGCAAGAGACCCAGTACTTC. It translates to CASSKWQETQYF. Looking up the rest from reference TRBV28 and TRBJ2-5 gives the full variable domain: DVKVTQSSRYLVKRTGEKVFLECVQDMDHENMFWYRQDPGLGLRLIYFSYDVKMKEKGDIPEGYSVSREKKERFSLILESASTNQTSMYLCASSKWQETQYFGPGTRLLVL.

The chain combines TRBV7-2 with TRBJ2-5; 9 bases line up with TRBD2. Germline V gene lookup returns CDR1 SGHTA and CDR2 FQGNSA. There are 14 residues in the CDR3. Trimming removed 5 bases from V and 4 bases from J; junction bases left unmatched: 5. This chain's CDR3 is CASSQGGGAETQYF. The CDR3 region has the DNA TGTGCCAGCAGCCAAGGCGGGGGGGCAGAGACCCAGTACTTC. Filled out from reference TRBV7-2 and TRBJ2-5, the complete variable domain reads GAGVSQSPSNKVTEKGKDVELRCDPISGHTALYWYRQSLGQGLEFLIYFQGNSAPDKSGLPSDRFSAERTGGSVSTLTIQRTQQEDSAVYLCASSQGGGAETQYFGPGTRLLVL.

This clonotype appeared a few times. The genes are TRBV7-9 and TRBJ2-7; TRBD1 matches 12 bases. The J segment lost 6 bases and the V segment lost 5 bases, leaving 8 bases of the junction unmatched. The CDR3 is 15 amino acids. Looked up from germline, CDR1 is SEHNR and CDR2 is FQNEAQ (reference sequence). CDR3 bases: TGTGCCAGCAGCAAAGGGGACAGGGGGCATGGCGAGCAGTACTTC. It yields the protein CASSKGDRGHGEQYF.

The V gene is TRBV19, the J gene TRBJ2-1, with TRBD2 matching 9 bases. After removal of 1 base from V and 7 bases from J, the junction contained 5 bases not matched to a gene. This CDR3 region has 15 residues. Germline V CDR1 and CDR2: LNHDA, SQIVND (reference sequence). CDR3 residues: CASSIVAGGRNEQFF. In DNA, the CDR3 is TGTGCCAGTAGTATAGTGGCGGGGGGGAGGAATGAGCAGTTCTTC.

CDR3 sequence reads: CASSPRGPGGDEQFF. CDR3 DNA sequence: TGTGCCAGTAGCCCCAGGGGGCCCGGTGGAGATGAGCAGTTCTTC. This chain joins TRBV19 and TRBJ2-1, with 8 positions matching TRBD1. V lost 6 bases to trimming and J lost 8 bases; unmatched junction nucleotides: 12. CDR3 length: 15 residues. The germline CDR1 and CDR2 sequences are LNHDA and SQIVND (reference sequence).

J is TRBJ2-2 and V is TRBV24-1; D possibly corresponds to TRBD2 (6 bases). The germline gives CDR1 KGHDR, CDR2 SFDVKD. The V and J ends lost 4 bases and 5 bases respectively, with 22 bases between them. There are 18 residues in the CDR3. In DNA form, the CDR3 reads TGTGCCACCAGTGACCCTAATACCAGGGACTTTGCTACCGGGGAGCTGTTTTTT. Its protein product is CATSDPNTRDFATGELFF.

This rearrangement joins TRBV28 to TRBJ1-6; D gene ambiguous. V was clipped by 5 bases and J by 14 bases, with 13 bases between them. In germline, CDR1 is MDHEN, CDR2 SYDVKM. This CDR3 spans 12 amino acids. The DNA for the CDR3 is TGTGCCAGCAGTACCACGCAATCCACCCTCCACTTT. Its protein is CASSTTQSTLHF.

This clonotype has a handful of counts. As DNA, the CDR3 is TGCAGTGCTCGCGGAATGGAGACCCAGTACTTC. This codes for CSARGMETQYF. The chain recombines TRBV20-1 with TRBJ2-5; D call uncertain. Trimming stripped 5 bases from V and 5 bases from J, with 9 bases between. Germline V gene sequence: CDR1 DFQATT, CDR2 SNEGSKA (reference sequence). The CDR3 covers 11 residues.

This sequence joins TRBV27 and TRBJ2-5; D not certain. Germline V gene lookup returns CDR1 MNHEY and CDR2 SMNVEV (reference sequence). Trimming took 1 base from V and 5 from J, leaving 17 bases between them. This CDR3 is 16 amino acids long. CDR3 sequence (DNA): TGTGCCAGCAGTTTATTATCGACGACTCGTCTGGAGACCCAGTACTTC. Its translation is CASSLLSTTRLETQYF.

This chain connects TRBV7-2 to TRBJ2-1, with 9 bases fitting TRBD2. Germline V gene data show CDR1 as SGHTA and CDR2 as FQGNSA. Trimming removed 5 bases from V and 9 bases from J; junction bases left unmatched: 11. This CDR3 contains 15 residues. The CDR3 is CASSTRLHSGGEQFF. For the CDR3, the DNA is TGTGCCAGCAGCACCCGCCTCCATAGCGGGGGTGAGCAGTTCTTC.

V is TRBV11-3 and J is TRBJ2-5, with a possible D match to TRBD1 (6 bases). Germline-derived CDR1 and CDR2 are SGHNT and YENEEA. The V end was cut by 5 bases, the J end by 4 bases, with 17 bases between. The CDR3 totals 15 residues. The CDR3 region has the DNA TGTGCCAGCAGCAGACGAGAGCCAGGGGCAGAGACCCAGTACTTC. The encoded protein is CASSRREPGAETQYF.

The V and J genes are TRBV6-1 and TRBJ2-3; D unresolved. This CDR3 has 13 residues. Germline CDR1 is MNHNS and CDR2 is SASEGT. V shed 3 bases and J shed 2 bases, with 6 bases lying between them. The CDR3: CASSDPNTDTQYF. In DNA, the CDR3 is TGTGCCAGCAGTGACCCCAACACAGATACGCAGTATTTT.

The chain is built from TRBV20-1 and TRBJ2-1; 10 bases map to TRBD2. Germline CDR1 is DFQATT and CDR2 is SNEGSKA (reference sequence). CDR3 size: 16 residues. J lost 6 bases, V lost 6 bases, and 14 bases had no gene match. CDR3 in amino acids: CSAQGIAGGRGNEQFF. The CDR3, as DNA: TGCAGTGCCCAAGGGATAGCGGGAGGAAGGGGCAATGAGCAGTTCTTC.

This sequence joins TRBV20-1 and TRBJ2-5, with D perhaps TRBD2 (6 bases). The CDR3 length is 13 residues. The germline gives CDR1 DFQATT, CDR2 SNEGSKA (reference sequence). V lost 6 bases, J lost 5 bases, and 16 bases lay in between. The CDR3 DNA sequence: TGCAGTGCCGTGGAGGGGCGCCGGGAGACCCAGTACTTC. Residues: CSAVEGRRETQYF.

CDR3 sequence (DNA): TGTGCCACCCCGATCTACGCAGGTCCCCACCTCGGCTACACCTTC. Encoded protein: CATPIYAGPHLGYTF. J is TRBJ1-2 and V is TRBV28, with D unclear. V shed 10 bases and J shed 8 bases, with 26 bases lying between them. The CDR3 totals 15 residues. CDR1 MDHEN and CDR2 SYDVKM come from the germline V gene.